The present TCR beta chain was sequenced within a study of cytomegalovirus exposure and HLA in healthy donors. Across the study: Of the donors genotyped, about 410 in all, around 76% fell in the Caucasian-associated ancestry cluster. Notes on the study in general: Previous analysis showed most TCR beta V segments were productive about 90% or about 30% of the time. The study put around 180 TCR beta chains on its list as cytomegalovirus-associated. For most TCR sequences rarity was the rule, although some public TCRs occurred in many donors.

Points on this clone: No antigen is known for it.

The study ran its PCR with 60 Vbeta and 13 Jbeta primers. Assay used: immunoSEQ multiplex PCR; TCRdb lists only in-frame clones, some missing. The profile shows approximately 150,000 clones, 79% of them singletons. The sequence was obtained from a man between 35 and 55 years old in good health and CMV-seronegative. Material: PBMCs.

CDR3 bases: TGTGCCAGCAGCTTCGAAGGGACTTACGAGCAGTACTTC. It is translated as CASSFEGTYEQYF. The rearrangement joins TRBV5-5 to TRBJ2-7; D might be TRBD2 (6 bases). The germline V and J ends were trimmed by 2 bases and 4 bases, with 10 bases remaining between them. There are 13 residues in the CDR3. The germline CDR1 and CDR2 sequences are SGHKS and YYEKEE (reference sequence).